The clone carrying this T cell receptor beta chain is a singleton in its sample. Its antigen is still unknown. Repertoires were generated with immunoSEQ multiplex PCR, while TCRdb's copy carries only in-frame clones and drops some. The sample includes tens of thousands of clones, approximately 89% of them seen just once. Trimming stripped 0 bases from V and 0 bases from J, with 7 bases between. Germline assignment: CDR1 SGHRS and CDR2 YFSETQ. CDR3 length equals 15 residues. The sample originates from a study of OX40 agonist ivuxolimab in advanced cancers. Overall study context: Recorded diagnoses for dose-escalation patients were hepatocellular carcinoma, melanoma, renal cell or head and neck cancer. Patients were roughly 81% male with ages roughly 20 to 90, mean roughly 55. Patients achieving partial responses numbered three: one hepatocellular carcinoma case and two cutaneous melanoma cases. Findings and limits, study-wide: Expanded clones belonging to CD8+ T cells outnumbered, on average, those of CD4+.

Material: CD4+ or CD8+ T cells sorted from blood, obtained in a trial of the OX40 agonist ivuxolimab. The source of this sequence is an adult with an advanced solid tumor such as melanoma, head and neck, liver or kidney cancer. The genes are TRBV5-1 and TRBJ2-1; no definite D call. The CDR3 sequence: CASSLASDSYNEQFF. The CDR3 DNA sequence: TGCGCCAGCAGCTTGGCGTCAGACTCCTACAATGAGCAGTTCTTC.